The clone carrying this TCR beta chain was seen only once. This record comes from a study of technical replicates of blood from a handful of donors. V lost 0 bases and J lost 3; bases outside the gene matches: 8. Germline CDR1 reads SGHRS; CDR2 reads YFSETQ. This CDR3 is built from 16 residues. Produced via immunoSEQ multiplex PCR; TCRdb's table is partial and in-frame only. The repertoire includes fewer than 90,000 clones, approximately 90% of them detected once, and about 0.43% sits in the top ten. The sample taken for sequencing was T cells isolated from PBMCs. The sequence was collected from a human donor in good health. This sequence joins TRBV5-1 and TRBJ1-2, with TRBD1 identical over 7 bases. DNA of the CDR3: TGCGCCAGCAGCTTGGGAGGGGCAGACAGGGACTATGGCTACACCTTC. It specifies CASSLGGADRDYGYTF.